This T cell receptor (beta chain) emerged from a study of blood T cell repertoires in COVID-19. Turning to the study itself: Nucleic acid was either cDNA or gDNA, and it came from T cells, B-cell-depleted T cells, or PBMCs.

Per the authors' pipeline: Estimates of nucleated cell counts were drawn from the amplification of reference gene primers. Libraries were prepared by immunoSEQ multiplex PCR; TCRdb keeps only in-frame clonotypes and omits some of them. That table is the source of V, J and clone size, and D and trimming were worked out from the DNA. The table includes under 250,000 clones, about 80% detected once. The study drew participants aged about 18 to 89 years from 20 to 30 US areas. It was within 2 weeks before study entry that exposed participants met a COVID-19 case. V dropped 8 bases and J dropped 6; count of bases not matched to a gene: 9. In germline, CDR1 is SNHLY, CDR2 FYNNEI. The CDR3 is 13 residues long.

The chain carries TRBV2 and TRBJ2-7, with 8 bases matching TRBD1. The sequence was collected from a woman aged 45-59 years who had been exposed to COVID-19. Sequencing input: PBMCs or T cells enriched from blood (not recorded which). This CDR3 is CASGDRGIGEQYF. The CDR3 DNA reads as TGTGCCAGCGGCGACAGGGGAATCGGCGAGCAGTACTTC.